The rows below give T cell receptor beta chains drawn from one sample of a study of response to subunit inactivated influenza vaccine. TCRdb redid the calling of the RT-PCR reads with MiXCR, one entry per CDR3 protein. The sample includes approximately 570,000 distinct CDR3 sequences, approximately 7.7% seen only once; the top ten take roughly 13%. Sequencing was performed on PBMCs from blood, taken less than 30 months after vaccination. The receptors come from a man aged 45-69 years who received an inactivated influenza vaccine. Each CDR3 is given with its conserved first and last residue. Fields, in order: V gene, J gene, clone size, D gene, CDR3 DNA, CDR3 protein. A D gene is named only where the DNA matches it firmly. Not all rows give a size; the values are once, few, many and, for expanded clones, a class.

V gene: TRBV9; J gene: TRBJ2-1; clone size: -; D gene: -; CDR3 DNA: TGTGCCAGCAGCGTTGATCTAGCCCATGAGCAGTTCTTC; CDR3 protein: CASSVDLAHEQFF
V gene: TRBV6-2/TRBV6-3; J gene: TRBJ2-2; clone size: few; D gene: -; CDR3 DNA: TGTGCCAGCAGTTACGAACCAGGAACCGGGGAGCTGTTTTTT; CDR3 protein: CASSYEPGTGELFF
V gene: TRBV15; J gene: TRBJ2-5; clone size: few; D gene: TRBD1; CDR3 DNA: TGTGCCACCAGCAGATACAGGACAGGGGGCGCGGAGACCCAGTACTTC; CDR3 protein: CATSRYRTGGAETQYF
V gene: TRBV28; J gene: TRBJ2-5; clone size: -; D gene: TRBD1; CDR3 DNA: TGTGCCAGCAGTTTCCTAGGACAGGGGACAGAGACCCAGTACTTC; CDR3 protein: CASSFLGQGTETQYF
V gene: TRBV10-1; J gene: TRBJ1-1; clone size: few; D gene: -; CDR3 DNA: TGCGCCAGTGGAGATACAGGGAACACTGAAGCTTTCTTT; CDR3 protein: CASGDTGNTEAFF
V gene: TRBV18; J gene: TRBJ2-3; clone size: many; D gene: -; CDR3 DNA: TGTGCCAGCTCACCGGCCACAGATACGCAGTATTTT; CDR3 protein: CASSPATDTQYF
V gene: TRBV29-1; J gene: TRBJ2-7; clone size: -; D gene: TRBD2; CDR3 DNA: TGCAGCGTTGAAGATCGTGGGAGGGACTACGAGCAGTACTTC; CDR3 protein: CSVEDRGRDYEQYF
V gene: TRBV12-2; J gene: TRBJ2-7; clone size: few; D gene: -; CDR3 DNA: TGTGCAAGTCGCTTAGACGGGACAGGGTCCGACGAGCAGTACTTC; CDR3 protein: CASRLDGTGSDEQYF
V gene: TRBV5-6; J gene: TRBJ2-1; clone size: -; D gene: TRBD2; CDR3 DNA: TGTGCCAGCAGCTCCTGGCTAGCGGGGAGTGGGCAGTTCTTC; CDR3 protein: CASSSWLAGSGQFF
V gene: TRBV5-1; J gene: TRBJ2-2; clone size: few; D gene: TRBD1; CDR3 DNA: TGCGCCAGCAGGACAGGGAGCCACGGGGAGCTGTTTTTT; CDR3 protein: CASRTGSHGELFF
V gene: TRBV12-3/TRBV12-4; J gene: TRBJ1-5; clone size: many; D gene: -; CDR3 DNA: TGTGCCAGCACAAGGGCCAATCAGCCCCAGCATTTT; CDR3 protein: CASTRANQPQHF
V gene: TRBV3-1; J gene: TRBJ1-6; clone size: -; D gene: TRBD1; CDR3 DNA: TGTGCCAGCAGCCAGGGACAGCGACCCTCAGCCCTCCACTTT; CDR3 protein: CASSQGQRPSALHF
V gene: TRBV25-1; J gene: TRBJ1-2; clone size: many; D gene: -; CDR3 DNA: TGTGCCAGCAGCGGATATGGCTACACCTTC; CDR3 protein: CASSGYGYTF
V gene: TRBV7-3; J gene: TRBJ2-3; clone size: many; D gene: -; CDR3 DNA: TGTGCCAGCAGCTTAATGCCTAGCACAGATACGCAGTATTTT; CDR3 protein: CASSLMPSTDTQYF
V gene: TRBV10-3; J gene: TRBJ2-7; clone size: many; D gene: -; CDR3 DNA: TGTGCCATCAGTGAGAGACAACAAAGCTCCTACGAGCAGTACTTC; CDR3 protein: CAISERQQSSYEQYF
V gene: TRBV27; J gene: TRBJ2-7; clone size: many; D gene: TRBD1; CDR3 DNA: TGTGCCACCTCTAGGGCAGGGGGCTACGAGCAGTACTTC; CDR3 protein: CATSRAGGYEQYF
V gene: TRBV15; J gene: TRBJ2-4; clone size: -; D gene: -; CDR3 DNA: TGTGCCACCAGCAGAGATCAATCTTCTGCGACCATTCAGTACTTC; CDR3 protein: CATSRDQSSATIQYF
V gene: TRBV4-1; J gene: TRBJ1-2; clone size: -; D gene: TRBD1; CDR3 DNA: TGCGCCAGCAGCTATGTTTTATCGACAGGGCTTACCTATGGCTACACCTTC; CDR3 protein: CASSYVLSTGLTYGYTF
V gene: TRBV20-1; J gene: TRBJ2-5; clone size: few; D gene: TRBD2; CDR3 DNA: TGCAGTGCTAGAGTCGGCCTAGCGGGAGGGACACCCCGGGAGACCCAGTACTTC; CDR3 protein: CSARVGLAGGTPRETQYF
V gene: TRBV6-1; J gene: TRBJ2-1; clone size: -; D gene: -; CDR3 DNA: TGTGCCAGCAGTGGGAGGGGGAGGAATGAGCAGTTCTTC; CDR3 protein: CASSGRGRNEQFF
V gene: TRBV20-1; J gene: TRBJ1-5; clone size: few; D gene: -; CDR3 DNA: TGCAGTGCTAGAGATGCAGGGTTCAATCAGCCCCAGCATTTT; CDR3 protein: CSARDAGFNQPQHF
V gene: TRBV10-1; J gene: TRBJ2-2; clone size: many; D gene: -; CDR3 DNA: TGCGCCAGCAGTGAGTCTTTAAAGGGCAACACCGGGGAGCTGTTTTTT; CDR3 protein: CASSESLKGNTGELFF
V gene: TRBV5-1; J gene: TRBJ2-3; clone size: many; D gene: -; CDR3 DNA: TGCGCCAGCAGCTTGGCCTCCCGAGATACGCAGTATTTT; CDR3 protein: CASSLASRDTQYF
V gene: TRBV6-2/TRBV6-3; J gene: TRBJ1-5; clone size: few; D gene: -; CDR3 DNA: TGTGCCAGCACCGACCCCCTGGGAGAGGACCCAAAGCATTTT; CDR3 protein: CASTDPLGEDPKHF
V gene: TRBV6-2/TRBV6-3; J gene: TRBJ2-1; clone size: few; D gene: -; CDR3 DNA: TGTGCCAGCAGTTACGTTCTAAATGGCGGCGAGCAGTTCTTC; CDR3 protein: CASSYVLNGGEQFF
V gene: TRBV7-9; J gene: TRBJ1-1; clone size: few; D gene: -; CDR3 DNA: TGTGCCAGCAGCCAAGGACGGCACACTGAAGCTTTCTTT; CDR3 protein: CASSQGRHTEAFF
V gene: TRBV27; J gene: TRBJ2-2; clone size: few; D gene: -; CDR3 DNA: TGTGCCAGCACCCTTAGGCCTCCACAGATTTTTGTCGGGGAGCTGTTTTTT; CDR3 protein: CASTLRPPQIFVGELFF
V gene: TRBV4-1; J gene: TRBJ2-3; clone size: many; D gene: TRBD1; CDR3 DNA: TGCGCCAGCAGCCAACGCGGGACAGGTATCACAGATACGCAGTATTTT; CDR3 protein: CASSQRGTGITDTQYF
V gene: TRBV28; J gene: TRBJ1-2; clone size: -; D gene: -; CDR3 DNA: TGTGCCAGTAGACACTTCTATGGCTACACCTTC; CDR3 protein: CASRHFYGYTF
V gene: TRBV27; J gene: TRBJ2-2; clone size: many; D gene: TRBD1; CDR3 DNA: TGTGCCAGCAGACAGGGGGCCGGGGAGCTGTTTTTT; CDR3 protein: CASRQGAGELFF
V gene: TRBV11-2; J gene: TRBJ1-2; clone size: many; D gene: -; CDR3 DNA: TGTGCCAGCAGCGCCCGCACCAGAAGGACAGACGTTAACTATGGCTACACCTTC; CDR3 protein: CASSARTRRTDVNYGYTF
V gene: TRBV6-1; J gene: TRBJ2-7; clone size: -; D gene: -; CDR3 DNA: TGTGCCAGCAGTGAAGCGCTTTCCCAGCAGTACTTC; CDR3 protein: CASSEALSQQYF
V gene: TRBV3-1; J gene: TRBJ2-4; clone size: many; D gene: -; CDR3 DNA: TGTGCCAGCAGCCGAGACCGCAACATTCAGTACTTC; CDR3 protein: CASSRDRNIQYF
V gene: TRBV7-9; J gene: TRBJ2-1; clone size: once; D gene: -; CDR3 DNA: TGTGCCAGCAGCTTACGTAGGGTCAATGAGCAGTTCTTC; CDR3 protein: CASSLRRVNEQFF
V gene: TRBV4-2; J gene: TRBJ2-5; clone size: many; D gene: TRBD1; CDR3 DNA: TGTGCCAGCAGCCAAGATCCGGGACAGGGAGAGACCCAGTACTTC; CDR3 protein: CASSQDPGQGETQYF
V gene: TRBV5-5; J gene: TRBJ2-5; clone size: many; D gene: -; CDR3 DNA: TGTGCCAGCAGCTACGGACTAAAAGAGACCCAGTACTTC; CDR3 protein: CASSYGLKETQYF